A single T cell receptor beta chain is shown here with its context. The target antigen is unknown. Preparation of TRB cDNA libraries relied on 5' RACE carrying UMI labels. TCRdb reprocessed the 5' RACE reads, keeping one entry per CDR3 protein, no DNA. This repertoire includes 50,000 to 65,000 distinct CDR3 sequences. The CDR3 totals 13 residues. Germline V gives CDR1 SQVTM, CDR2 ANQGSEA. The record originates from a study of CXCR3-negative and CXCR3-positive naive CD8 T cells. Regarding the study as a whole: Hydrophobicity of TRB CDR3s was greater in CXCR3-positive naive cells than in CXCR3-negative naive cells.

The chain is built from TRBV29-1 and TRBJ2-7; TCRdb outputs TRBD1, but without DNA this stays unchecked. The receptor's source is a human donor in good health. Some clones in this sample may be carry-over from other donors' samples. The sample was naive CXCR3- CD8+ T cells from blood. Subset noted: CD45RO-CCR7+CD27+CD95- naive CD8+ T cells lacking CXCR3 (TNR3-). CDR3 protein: CSVDADRGYEQYF.